Listed here are 24 T cell receptor beta chains from one sample, sequenced in a study of T cell therapy after organ transplantation. Sequenced by immunoSEQ multiplex PCR; TCRdb stores in-frame clones only, minus some. The sample consists of over 20,000 clones, 84% of them appearing once. Time point in this sample: 20-29 weeks after completion of therapy. The antigens of these receptors remain unknown. The specimen was CD8+ T cells from blood, collected after autologous CMV-specific T cell therapy. The source of these receptors is a human patient who had received a solid organ transplant and had CMV disease. Some T cells may trace back to the graft donor.

V is TRBV27 and J is TRBJ2-7; 7 bases align to TRBD2. The CDR3 runs to 13 residues. V lost 3 bases, J lost 3 bases, and 2 bases stayed unmatched. Looked up from germline, CDR1 is MNHEY and CDR2 is SMNVEV (reference sequence). The CDR3 nucleotides read TGTGCCAGCAGTTTTGGCGGGGGCTACGAGCAGTACTTC. It yields the protein CASSFGGGYEQYF.

This clone was detected once. The rearrangement uses TRBV4-1 and TRBJ2-7, with 9 positions matching TRBD2. Germline loops: CDR1 MGHRA, CDR2 YSYEKL. V trimming: 2 bases; J trimming: 3 bases; junction bases outside the gene matches: 5. CDR3 size: 15 residues. The DNA of the CDR3 is TGCGCCAGCAGCCAAAAGGTTAGCGGGAGCTACGAGCAGTACTTC. Translating it yields CASSQKVSGSYEQYF.

The chain employs TRBV2 and TRBJ2-7; possible D gene TRBD2, 6 bases. This CDR3 contains 14 residues. The V end lost 8 bases, the J end lost 2 bases, and 16 bases lay between the germline ends. The V gene's germline CDR1 is SNHLY and CDR2 FYNNEI. The CDR3 spells CASEGTVETYEQYF. Here the CDR3 DNA reads TGTGCCAGCGAGGGGACTGTCGAGACCTACGAGCAGTACTTC. Full variable domain (outside the CDR3, taken from reference TRBV2 and TRBJ2-7): EPEVTQTPSHQVTQMGQEVILRCVPISNHLYFYWYRQILGQKVEFLVSFYNNEISEKSEIFDDQFSVERPDGSNFTLKIRSTKLEDSAMYFCASEGTVETYEQYFGPGTRLTVT.

The rearrangement links TRBV6-4 to TRBJ2-3; D ambiguous. Trimming cost V 0 bases and J 2 bases, with 6 bases left between them. Germline V gene lookup returns CDR1 MRHNA and CDR2 SNTAGT. This CDR3 has 14 residues. The CDR3 spells CASSDSTDTDTQYF. CDR3 sequence (DNA): TGTGCCAGCAGTGACTCGACGGACACAGATACGCAGTATTTT.

This rearrangement joins TRBV9 to TRBJ2-2, with D perhaps matching TRBD2 (5 bases). The germline V and J ends were trimmed by 0 bases and 7 bases, with 7 bases remaining between them. CDR1 and CDR2 (germline): SGDLS, YYNGEE. The CDR3 consists of 13 residues. Written as DNA, the CDR3 is TGTGCCAGCAGCGTAGGAGGGATCGGGGAGCTGTTTTTT. Translating gives CASSVGGIGELFF. The whole variable domain, remainder taken from reference TRBV9 and TRBJ2-2, is DSGVTQTPKHLITATGQRVTLRCSPRSGDLSVYWYQQSLDQGLQFLIQYYNGEERAKGNILERFSAQQFPDLHSELNLSSLELGDSALYFCASSVGGIGELFFGEGSRLTVL.

The V call is TRBV7-2, the J call TRBJ2-3; D may be TRBD1 (6 bases). V shed 5 bases and J shed 0 bases, with 12 bases lying between them. The CDR3 covers 15 residues. Per the germline V gene, CDR1 is SGHTA and CDR2 is FQGNSA. The CDR3 region is CASSEGTTSTDTQYF. CDR3 sequence (DNA): TGTGCCAGCAGCGAGGGGACAACTAGCACAGATACGCAGTATTTT.

A single count supports this clone. In DNA form, the CDR3 reads TGTGCCAGCAGCTTGGGACAGTTAGCCTACGAGCAGTACTTC. It codes for CASSLGQLAYEQYF. J is TRBJ2-7 and V is TRBV5-5; TRBD1 is a possible D gene (5 bases). The CDR3 loop spans 14 amino acids. CDR1 is SGHKS and CDR2 is YYEKEE in the germline V gene (reference sequence). Trimming took 0 bases from V and 2 from J, leaving 9 bases between them.

The chain couples TRBV28 to TRBJ2-7; D is perhaps TRBD2 (6 bases). The length of the CDR3 is 14 residues. Germline CDR1 reads MDHEN; CDR2 reads SYDVKM. V was clipped by 11 bases and J by 4 bases, with 21 bases between them. As DNA, the CDR3 is TGTGCCTGTCGACGGGGGATACAGAATTACGAGCAGTACTTC. It encodes CACRRGIQNYEQYF.

The chain couples TRBV13 to TRBJ2-5, with unresolved D. The CDR3 is 14 amino acids. V was shortened by 3 bases and J by 3 bases, with 11 bases between the two germline ends. Germline V CDR1 and CDR2: PRHDT, FYEKMQ (reference sequence). Here the CDR3 reads CASSFRQAKETQYF. The CDR3 nucleotides read TGTGCCAGCAGCTTTAGGCAGGCTAAAGAGACCCAGTACTTC. Full variable domain (rest looked up from reference TRBV13 and TRBJ2-5): AAGVIQSPRHLIKEKRETATLKCYPIPRHDTVYWYQQGPGQDPQFLISFYEKMQSDKGSIPDRFSAQQFSDYHSELNMSSLELGDSALYFCASSFRQAKETQYFGPGTRLLVL.

This clone was seen just once. V gene TRBV9 combines with J gene TRBJ2-3; TRBD2 matches 7 bases. CDR1 is SGDLS and CDR2 is YYNGEE in the germline V gene. CDR3 length: 17 residues. Trimming at V came to 4 bases and at J to 4 bases, leaving 15 bases not matched to a gene. The CDR3 is CASSTHLDGGGADTQYF. The CDR3 DNA sequence: TGTGCCAGCAGCACCCACTTGGACGGGGGAGGGGCAGATACGCAGTATTTT.

This clone was seen only a few times. The rearrangement links TRBV28 to TRBJ2-2, with 12 positions matching TRBD2. The germline CDR1 and CDR2 sequences are MDHEN and SYDVKM. The CDR3 length is 19 residues. J lost 3 bases, V lost 8 bases, and 16 bases had no gene match. CDR3 nucleotide sequence: TGTGCCAGCCTTCGACTAGCGGGAGCTGAAAGTTGGTACACCGGGGAGCTGTTTTTT. Its translation is CASLRLAGAESWYTGELFF.

The V call is TRBV21-1, the J call TRBJ1-2. TRBV21-1 is a pseudogene segment. CDR3 size: 14 residues. The CDR3 DNA sequence: TGTGCCAGCAGCCCCGGTCGGGGGGGCGGTGGCTACACCTTC. Translation gives CASSPGRGGGGYTF.

The chain links TRBV5-6 to TRBJ2-7; unclear D gene. This CDR3 has 12 amino acids. The V gene's germline CDR1 is SGHDT and CDR2 YYEEEE. The V gene lost 3 bases and the J gene lost 4 bases, with 8 bases spanning the gap. The CDR3: CASSSSRYEQYF. The CDR3 DNA reads as TGTGCCAGCAGCTCAAGTCGGTACGAGCAGTACTTC.

The rearrangement joins TRBV30 to TRBJ2-1; D gene uncertain. CDR1 is GTSNPN and CDR2 is SVGIG in the germline V gene (reference sequence). This CDR3 comprises 13 residues. V dropped 2 bases and J dropped 7 bases, with 12 bases sitting between them. CDR3 in amino acids: CAWSLLLTNEQFF. CDR3 in DNA: TGTGCCTGGAGTTTACTCCTTACAAATGAGCAGTTCTTC.

The chain joins TRBV4-3 to TRBJ2-3; D call uncertain. The germline V gene has CDR1 LGHNA and CDR2 YSLEER. This CDR3 has 14 amino acids. Between the trimmed V and J ends, which lost 0 bases and 2 bases, there was a span of 6 bases. The CDR3 DNA reads TGCGCCAGCAGCCAAGATGATCCCACAGATACGCAGTATTTT. It specifies CASSQDDPTDTQYF.

This chain uses TRBV9 with TRBJ1-1; D unresolved. The V end was cut by 0 bases, the J end by 8 bases, with 20 bases between. This CDR3 spans 16 amino acids. Per germline, CDR1 SGDLS and CDR2 YYNGEE. CDR3 sequence (DNA): TGTGCCAGCAGCGTAGCTAAGGCAGGCGGGAGGAGGGAAGCTTTCTTT. Amino acids: CASSVAKAGGRREAFF.

CDR3 loop: CATLNTNTGELFF. In nucleotides, the CDR3 is TGTGCCACCTTAAATACGAACACCGGGGAGCTGTTTTTT. V gene TRBV15 combines with J gene TRBJ2-2; D unclear. Germline CDR1 reads LNHNV; CDR2 reads YYDKDF (reference sequence). Trimming removed 8 bases at V and 0 bases at J, with 7 bases between. This CDR3 contains 13 residues.

The gene calls are TRBV19 and TRBJ2-1; 7 positions agree with TRBD2. Germline V CDR1 and CDR2: LNHDA, SQIVND (reference sequence). The CDR3 is 14 residues long. V shed 3 bases, J shed 5 bases, and the junction held 4 bases outside the gene matches. The CDR3 DNA reads TGTGCCAGTAGTATTGTCGGGACTAACAATGAGCAGTTCTTC. Protein product: CASSIVGTNNEQFF.

CDR3 sequence (DNA): TGTGCCAGCAGCTGGGACAGAAAGGGGCTCGAAGCTTTCTTT. Translation: CASSWDRKGLEAFF. V is TRBV5-4 and J is TRBJ1-1; 7 nucleotides match TRBD1. With 3 bases clipped from V and 8 bases from J, the junction kept 10 bases outside the gene matches. The CDR3 consists of 14 residues. CDR1 is SGHNT and CDR2 is YYREEE in the germline V gene (reference sequence).

CDR3 nucleotides: TGTGCAAGTCGCTTGCCCCCGGGACAGGGGCGCTCACCCCTCCACTTT. Its protein is CASRLPPGQGRSPLHF. V is TRBV12-2 and J is TRBJ1-6; TRBD1 reflects the table's D call only, with no check against the DNA. TRBV12-2 is classified as a pseudogene. This CDR3 contains 16 residues.

The V and J genes are TRBV4-2 and TRBJ2-5; 8 bases align to TRBD2. CDR1 LGHNA and CDR2 YNFKEQ come from the germline V gene. The CDR3 contains 17 residues. Unmatched junction bases numbered 8, after V lost 1 base and J lost 1 base. The CDR3 sequence is CASSQVTGTRGQETQYF. The CDR3 DNA follows: TGTGCCAGCAGCCAAGTCACAGGGACTAGAGGCCAAGAGACCCAGTACTTC.

The chain links TRBV5-1 to TRBJ2-1, with 12 positions matching TRBD1. Germline V CDR1 and CDR2: SGHRS, YFSETQ. Trimming cost V 2 bases and J 10 bases; bases outside gene matches: 13. The length of the CDR3 is 17 residues. The CDR3 loop reads CASSLNNPGQGAGEQFF. The CDR3 nucleotides read TGCGCCAGCAGCTTAAACAACCCGGGACAGGGGGCTGGGGAGCAGTTCTTC.

The chain recombines TRBV7-3 with TRBJ2-3; D is uncertain. The CDR3 loop spans 14 amino acids. Per the germline V gene, CDR1 is SGHTA and CDR2 is FQGTGA. The V end lost 5 bases, the J end lost 2 bases, and 11 bases lay between the germline ends. The CDR3 sequence: CASSPNYPTDTQYF. CDR3 in DNA: TGTGCCAGCAGCCCCAACTACCCCACAGATACGCAGTATTTT.

The sample holds one count of this clone. The CDR3 here is CASSILPDSIGETQYF. The CDR3, as DNA: TGTGCCAGCAGCATCCTACCGGACTCAATCGGGGAGACCCAGTACTTC. The chain employs TRBV9 and TRBJ2-5; D might be TRBD2 (5 bases). The CDR3 length is 16 residues. From germline, CDR1 is SGDLS and CDR2 YYNGEE. The V end lost 4 bases, the J end lost 5 bases, and 21 bases lay between the germline ends.